This T cell receptor (beta chain) was sequenced in a study of shared clonotypes between healthy human individuals. Notes on the study in general: A limitation of the genetic and exposure-history diversity represented arose from few donors. The study found roughly 5.3% of naive CD4 clonotypes shared across a handful of donors. Clonotypes shared by all four sorted-subset donors had higher generation probabilities than non-shared clonotypes.

A note on this clone: What it recognizes is unknown.

The CDR3 length is 12 residues. From germline, CDR1 is SNHLY and CDR2 FYNNEI. Deletions cut 7 bases from V and 4 bases from J, with 8 bases between. Splitting of each subset's genomic DNA was done evenly across several immunoSEQ plates. Sequenced by immunoSEQ multiplex PCR; TCRdb stores in-frame clones only, minus some. The sample shows 2 million to 2.5 million clones, around 95% of them seen only once. This chain links TRBV2 with TRBJ2-1; D is unclear. This TCR derives from a man aged 18 to 35 in good health. Sequencing was carried out using naive CD4+ T cells sorted from blood. Subset specified: CD45RA+ positively selected. As DNA, the CDR3 is TGTGCCAGCACCGACGGTTACAATGAGCAGTTCTTC. This gives the protein CASTDGYNEQFF.